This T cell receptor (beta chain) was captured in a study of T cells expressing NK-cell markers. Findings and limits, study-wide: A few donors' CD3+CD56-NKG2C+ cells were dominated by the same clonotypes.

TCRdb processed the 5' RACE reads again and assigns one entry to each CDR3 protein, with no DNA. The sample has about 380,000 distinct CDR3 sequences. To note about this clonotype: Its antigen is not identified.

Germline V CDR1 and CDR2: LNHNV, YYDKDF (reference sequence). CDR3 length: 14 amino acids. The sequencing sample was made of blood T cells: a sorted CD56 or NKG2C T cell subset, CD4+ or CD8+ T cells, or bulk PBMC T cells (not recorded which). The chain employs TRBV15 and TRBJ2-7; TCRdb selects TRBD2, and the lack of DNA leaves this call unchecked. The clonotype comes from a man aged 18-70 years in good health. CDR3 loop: CATSRPGRPSEQYF.